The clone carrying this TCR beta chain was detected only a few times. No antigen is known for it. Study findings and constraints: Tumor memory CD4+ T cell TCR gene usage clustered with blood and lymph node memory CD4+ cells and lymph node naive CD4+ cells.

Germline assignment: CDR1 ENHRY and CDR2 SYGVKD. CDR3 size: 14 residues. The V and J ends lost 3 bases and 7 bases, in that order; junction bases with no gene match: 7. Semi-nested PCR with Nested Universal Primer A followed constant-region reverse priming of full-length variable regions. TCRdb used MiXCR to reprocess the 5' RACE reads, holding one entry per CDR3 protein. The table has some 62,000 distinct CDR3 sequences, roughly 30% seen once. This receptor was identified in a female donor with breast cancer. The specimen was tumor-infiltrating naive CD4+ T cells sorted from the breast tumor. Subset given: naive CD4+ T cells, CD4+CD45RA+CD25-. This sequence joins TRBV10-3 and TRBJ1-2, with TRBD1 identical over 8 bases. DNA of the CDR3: TGTGCCATCAGTGAATCGGACAGGGTTCCTGGCTACACCTTC. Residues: CAISESDRVPGYTF.